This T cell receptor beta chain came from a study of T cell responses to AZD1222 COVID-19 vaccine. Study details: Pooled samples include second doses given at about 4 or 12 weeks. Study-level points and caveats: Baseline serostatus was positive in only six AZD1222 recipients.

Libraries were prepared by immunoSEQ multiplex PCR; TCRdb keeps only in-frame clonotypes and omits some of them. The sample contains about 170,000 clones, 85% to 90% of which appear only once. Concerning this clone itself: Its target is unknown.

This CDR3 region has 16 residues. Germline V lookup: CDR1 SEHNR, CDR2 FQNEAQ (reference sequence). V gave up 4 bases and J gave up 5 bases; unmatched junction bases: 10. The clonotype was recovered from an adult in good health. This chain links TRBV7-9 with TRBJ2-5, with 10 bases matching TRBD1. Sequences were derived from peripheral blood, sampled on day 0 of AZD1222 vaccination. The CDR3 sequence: CASSSQGTGVRETQYF. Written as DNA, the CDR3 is TGTGCCAGCAGCTCCCAAGGGACAGGGGTCCGGGAGACCCAGTACTTC. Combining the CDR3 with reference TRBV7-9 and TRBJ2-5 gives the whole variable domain DTGVSQNPRHKITKRGQNVTFRCDPISEHNRLYWYRQTLGQGPEFLTYFQNEAQLEKSRLLSDRFSAERPKGSFSTLEIQRTEQGDSAMYLCASSSQGTGVRETQYFGPGTRLLVL.